This T cell receptor beta chain was profiled in a study of a mutant IDH1 vaccine in newly diagnosed glioma. The overall study: Treated patients comprised 62.5% males and around 38% females, mean age approximately 42 years.

The time point: week 35, safety follow-up. Each dose of the vaccine consisted of 300 ug of mutant IDH1 20-mer peptide, with topical imiquimod. Across weeks 1, 3, 5, 7, 11, 15, 19 and 23, patients received a vaccination each time, eight in all. Profiled with immunoSEQ multiplex PCR; TCRdb holds only in-frame clones, not every one. The table includes 40,000 to 50,000 clones, approximately 92% detected once. In regard to this clone: Its specificity is unknown.

Trimming removed 0 bases at V and 0 bases at J, with 17 bases between. Per germline, CDR1 LGHNA and CDR2 YNFKEQ. CDR3 length: 18 residues. Study-wide points: It was about 93% of patients that developed vaccine-induced immune responses.

The clonotype was recovered from a man aged 40-55 years with glioma. The source material was PBMCs, sampled from a glioma patient whose treatment included an IDH1 peptide vaccine. The chain links TRBV4-2 to TRBJ2-5; maybe TRBD1 (5 bases). CDR3 region: CASSQEVGQGRYQETQYF. For the CDR3, the DNA is TGTGCCAGCAGCCAAGAAGTCGGGCAGGGCAGGTACCAAGAGACCCAGTACTTC.